These 17 T cell receptor beta chains were all obtained from the same sample, sequenced in a study of blood T cell repertoires in COVID-19. Sequenced by immunoSEQ multiplex PCR; TCRdb stores in-frame clones only, minus some. The table shows approximately 65,000 clones, with roughly two thirds occurring only once. Sequenced: PBMCs or T cells enriched from blood (not recorded which). The receptors shown here come from a woman in her sixties who had been exposed to COVID-19.

V usage is TRBV30 and J usage is TRBJ1-5; D not certain. The CDR3 has 14 residues. Looked up from germline, CDR1 is GTSNPN and CDR2 is SVGIG (reference sequence). Trimming pared 4 bases from V and 4 bases from J, leaving 14 bases between. DNA for the CDR3: TGTGCCTGGATACTGCTTCGCGGTAATCAGCCCCAGCATTTT. It encodes CAWILLRGNQPQHF.

In its sample, this clone was seen a few times. The rearrangement uses TRBV7-8 and TRBJ1-6; D gene uncertain. The CDR3 has 15 residues. Trimming removed 5 bases from V and 0 bases from J, with 8 bases in between. From germline, CDR1 is SGHVS and CDR2 FQNEAQ. For the CDR3, the DNA is TGTGCCAGCAGCCCTGACTCCTCCTATAATTCACCCCTCCACTTT. Protein: CASSPDSSYNSPLHF.

The rearrangement links TRBV2 to TRBJ2-6; weak D call: TRBD1 (6 bases). CDR3 length equals 17 residues. Germline V gives CDR1 SNHLY, CDR2 FYNNEI. V lost 7 bases and J lost 0, with 16 bases in between. The CDR3 nucleotides read TGTGCCAGCACACTGGACAGTCCACCCTCTGGGGCCAACGTCCTGACTTTC. Amino acid sequence: CASTLDSPPSGANVLTF.

In this sample, this clone turned up many times. This sequence joins TRBV27 and TRBJ1-5; 7 bases agree with TRBD1. The CDR3 loop spans 16 amino acids. With V trimmed by 3 bases and J by 0 bases, 5 bases remained unmatched. Germline CDR1 and CDR2: MNHEY and SMNVEV (reference sequence). CDR3 nucleotides: TGTGCCAGCAGTTTGGGGGGACAGAATAGCAATCAGCCCCAGCATTTT. Its translation: CASSLGGQNSNQPQHF.

This sequence joins TRBV23-1 and TRBJ2-7; TRBD1 agrees at 10 bases. TRBV23-1 is designated an ORF whose function remains uncertain. The CDR3 sequence is 14 residues long. V was clipped by 3 bases and J by 6 bases; unmatched bases: 5. The CDR3 loop reads CASSQGQGCCEQYF. The CDR3 nucleotides read TGCGCCAGCAGTCAGGGACAGGGGTGCTGCGAGCAGTACTTC.

This rearrangement joins TRBV24-1 to TRBJ2-5, with D tentatively TRBD2 (5 bases). The CDR3 runs 14 residues. The V and J ends lost 9 bases and 5 bases respectively, with 18 bases between them. Germline V lookup: CDR1 KGHDR, CDR2 SFDVKD. The CDR3 reads CATSIGFPGETQYF. Here the CDR3 DNA reads TGTGCCACCTCCATCGGGTTTCCGGGGGAGACCCAGTACTTC.

This chain connects TRBV27 to TRBJ2-7; the D gene is possibly TRBD1 (5 bases). Per germline, CDR1 MNHEY and CDR2 SMNVEV (reference sequence). The CDR3 runs 15 residues. The V end was cut by 0 bases, the J end by 4 bases, with 13 bases between. DNA of the CDR3: TGTGCCAGCAGTTTATCATCAGGGTTGAGTTACGAGCAGTACTTC. Translated: CASSLSSGLSYEQYF.

The chain employs TRBV13 and TRBJ2-1; 12 positions match TRBD2. CDR3 length equals 16 residues. J lost 5 bases, V lost 3 bases, and 5 bases had no gene match. Per the germline V gene, CDR1 is PRHDT and CDR2 is FYEKMQ (reference sequence). CDR3 DNA: TGTGCCAGCAGCTTCTCTAGCGGGGGGGAGGACAATGAGCAGTTCTTC. Translating it yields CASSFSSGGEDNEQFF.

This clone showed up just a few times. The rearrangement joins TRBV30 to TRBJ2-7; TRBD2 might be the D (6 bases). CDR1 and CDR2 from the germline V gene are GTSNPN and SVGIG (reference sequence). The germline V and J ends were trimmed by 3 bases and 7 bases, with 22 bases remaining between them. The CDR3 totals 15 residues. The CDR3 here is CAWRPRTAAGREQYF. CDR3 coding DNA: TGTGCCTGGAGGCCGCGGACGGCTGCGGGGAGGGAGCAGTACTTC.

This sequence joins TRBV29-1 and TRBJ1-1; TRBD1 aligns across 9 bases. Per germline, CDR1 SQVTM and CDR2 ANQGSEA. There are 12 residues in the CDR3. The ends lost 7 bases at V and 4 bases at J; junction bases unmatched: 4. The CDR3 nucleotides read TGCAGCGGAGACAGGGGGGGCACTGAAGCTTTCTTT. Its translation is CSGDRGGTEAFF.

This clone is labeled as medium-sized. The chain links TRBV28 to TRBJ2-3; TRBD1 matches 8 bases. Germline CDR1 is MDHEN and CDR2 is SYDVKM. This CDR3 is 14 amino acids long. J gave up 1 base and V 5 bases, and 2 bases lay outside the gene matches. The CDR3 is CASSPTGGTDTQYF. CDR3 bases: TGTGCCAGCAGTCCGACAGGGGGCACAGATACGCAGTATTTT. The full variable domain, in which reference TRBV28 and TRBJ2-3 provide the parts outside the CDR3, is DVKVTQSSRYLVKRTGEKVFLECVQDMDHENMFWYRQDPGLGLRLIYFSYDVKMKEKGDIPEGYSVSREKKERFSLILESASTNQTSMYLCASSPTGGTDTQYFGPGTRLTVL.

The V call is TRBV29-1, the J call TRBJ1-1; unclear D gene. V lost 1 base and J 5 bases, leaving 8 bases between the germline ends. Germline V gene sequence: CDR1 SQVTM, CDR2 ANQGSEA. The CDR3 runs 12 residues. This CDR3 is CSVEGGRTEAFF. The CDR3 region has the DNA TGCAGCGTTGAAGGAGGGCGGACTGAAGCTTTCTTT. The variable domain in full, with the rest retrieved from reference TRBV29-1 and TRBJ1-1, is SAVISQKPSRDICQRGTSLTIQCQVDSQVTMMFWYRQQPGQSLTLIATANQGSEATYESGFVIDKFPISRPNLTFSTLTVSNMSPEDSSIYLCSVEGGRTEAFFGQGTRLTVV.

The chain is built from TRBV29-1 and TRBJ1-2; 7 bases fit TRBD1. V lost 8 bases, J lost 7 bases, and 13 bases stayed unmatched. CDR3 length: 13 amino acids. Germline CDR1 and CDR2: SQVTM and ANQGSEA. The CDR3 region is CSTRQGNKVGYTF. CDR3 coding DNA: TGCAGCACTCGACAGGGAAACAAAGTTGGCTACACCTTC.

The genes are TRBV7-2 and TRBJ1-2, with a weak D call TRBD1 (5 bases). The germline V gene has CDR1 SGHTA and CDR2 FQGNSA. V dropped 5 bases and J dropped 0 bases, with 7 bases sitting between them. There are 13 residues in the CDR3. CDR3 region: CASSVDTNYGYTF. The CDR3 DNA is TGTGCCAGCAGCGTGGACACTAACTATGGCTACACCTTC.

This chain connects TRBV6-2 or TRBV6-3 to TRBJ2-1; 7 positions agree with TRBD2. This CDR3 spans 16 amino acids. Germline CDR1 and CDR2: MNHEY and SVGEGT. With 0 bases clipped from V and 2 bases from J, the junction kept 4 bases outside the gene matches. This chain's CDR3 is CASSYSERGTYNEQFF. The CDR3 DNA reads TGTGCCAGCAGTTACTCCGAGCGGGGTACCTACAATGAGCAGTTCTTC.

The rearrangement joins TRBV6-2 or TRBV6-3 to TRBJ2-1; 9 bases are a match to TRBD2. J was trimmed by 9 bases and V by 2 bases; bases with no gene match: 8. The CDR3 runs 15 residues. Germline values: CDR1 MNHEY, CDR2 SVGEGT. This chain's CDR3 is CASSYASLAGPEQFF. The DNA of the CDR3 is TGTGCCAGCAGTTACGCATCGCTAGCGGGACCTGAGCAGTTCTTC.

In this sample, this clone turned up many times. This chain joins TRBV25-1 and TRBJ1-1, with a weak D call TRBD1 (5 bases). Germline loops: CDR1 MGHDK, CDR2 SYGVNS. Trimming removed 4 bases from V and 8 bases from J, with 14 bases in between. This CDR3 is 13 amino acids long. The CDR3 spells CASSGGGALEAFF. CDR3 sequence (DNA): TGTGCCAGCAGTGGGGGTGGGGCACTCGAAGCTTTCTTT.